The 4 T cell receptor beta chains presented below share a single source sample, sequenced in a study of cytomegalovirus exposure and HLA in healthy donors. Sequencing used immunoSEQ multiplex PCR; TCRdb keeps in-frame clones, though not all of them. The table shows roughly 100,000 clones, with about 95% occurring only once. The material sequenced was PBMCs. These TCRs come from a woman aged 18-30 years in good health and CMV-seronegative.

The J gene is TRBJ2-2, the V gene TRBV4-2; perhaps TRBD1 as D (5 bases). Looked up from germline, CDR1 is LGHNA and CDR2 is YNFKEQ. V lost 2 bases and J 1 base, leaving 5 bases between the germline ends. The CDR3 loop spans 14 amino acids. The CDR3 reads CASSQRGNTGELFF. The CDR3 nucleotides read TGTGCCAGCAGCCAAAGGGGGAACACCGGGGAGCTGTTTTTT.

The genes are TRBV7-9 and TRBJ1-2, with D perhaps matching TRBD1 (5 bases). This CDR3 is built from 14 residues. Trimming stripped 5 bases from V and 4 bases from J, with 14 bases between. The germline gives CDR1 SEHNR, CDR2 FQNEAQ (reference sequence). CDR3 nucleotide sequence: TGTGCCAGCAGCCGAACCCAGGGCTTCTATGGCTACACCTTC. Translating it yields CASSRTQGFYGYTF.

The chain couples TRBV7-8 to TRBJ2-1; tentative D call: TRBD1 (5 bases). Germline V gene sequence: CDR1 SGHVS, CDR2 FQNEAQ. Trimming removed 1 base at V and 11 bases at J, with 21 bases between. The CDR3 extends over 16 amino acids. The CDR3 reads CASSLGSTRLGEKQFF. In DNA, the CDR3 is TGTGCCAGCAGCTTAGGGTCTACTCGCCTAGGGGAAAAGCAGTTCTTC.

This clone was seen once. CDR3 in DNA: TGTGCCAGCCGGAGCTCCTACGAGCAGTACTTC. Its translation: CASRSSYEQYF. The rearrangement joins TRBV19 to TRBJ2-7; D not certain. Germline V CDR1 and CDR2: LNHDA, SQIVND (reference sequence). Trimming took 9 bases from V and 0 from J, leaving 6 bases between them. This CDR3 spans 11 amino acids.